The clone carrying this T cell receptor (beta chain) has more than one count but fewer than ten. Its antigen is still unknown. The source of the sample is a study of blood T cells in healthy people across ages. PCR was performed a second time for about 7 to 12 cycles using a sample-barcoded 5' primer and a J-beta primer mix. TCRdb called the 5' RACE reads again in MiXCR, with one record for every CDR3 protein. The sample contains hundreds of thousands of distinct CDR3 sequences, roughly 50% of which appear only once. Broader study findings: Diversity estimated from one million T cells was considered an underestimate.

V was trimmed by 8 bases and J by 0 bases, leaving 12 bases between them. The CDR3 covers 14 residues. Germline V gene lookup returns CDR1 MNHEY and CDR2 SVGAGI. This clonotype originated in an older woman in good health. The rearrangement joins TRBV6-5 to TRBJ2-3; D not certain. Sequencing used blood. The CDR3 DNA sequence: TGTGCCAGCGCTAGAGTTCCAAGCACAGATACGCAGTATTTT. This translates into CASARVPSTDTQYF.